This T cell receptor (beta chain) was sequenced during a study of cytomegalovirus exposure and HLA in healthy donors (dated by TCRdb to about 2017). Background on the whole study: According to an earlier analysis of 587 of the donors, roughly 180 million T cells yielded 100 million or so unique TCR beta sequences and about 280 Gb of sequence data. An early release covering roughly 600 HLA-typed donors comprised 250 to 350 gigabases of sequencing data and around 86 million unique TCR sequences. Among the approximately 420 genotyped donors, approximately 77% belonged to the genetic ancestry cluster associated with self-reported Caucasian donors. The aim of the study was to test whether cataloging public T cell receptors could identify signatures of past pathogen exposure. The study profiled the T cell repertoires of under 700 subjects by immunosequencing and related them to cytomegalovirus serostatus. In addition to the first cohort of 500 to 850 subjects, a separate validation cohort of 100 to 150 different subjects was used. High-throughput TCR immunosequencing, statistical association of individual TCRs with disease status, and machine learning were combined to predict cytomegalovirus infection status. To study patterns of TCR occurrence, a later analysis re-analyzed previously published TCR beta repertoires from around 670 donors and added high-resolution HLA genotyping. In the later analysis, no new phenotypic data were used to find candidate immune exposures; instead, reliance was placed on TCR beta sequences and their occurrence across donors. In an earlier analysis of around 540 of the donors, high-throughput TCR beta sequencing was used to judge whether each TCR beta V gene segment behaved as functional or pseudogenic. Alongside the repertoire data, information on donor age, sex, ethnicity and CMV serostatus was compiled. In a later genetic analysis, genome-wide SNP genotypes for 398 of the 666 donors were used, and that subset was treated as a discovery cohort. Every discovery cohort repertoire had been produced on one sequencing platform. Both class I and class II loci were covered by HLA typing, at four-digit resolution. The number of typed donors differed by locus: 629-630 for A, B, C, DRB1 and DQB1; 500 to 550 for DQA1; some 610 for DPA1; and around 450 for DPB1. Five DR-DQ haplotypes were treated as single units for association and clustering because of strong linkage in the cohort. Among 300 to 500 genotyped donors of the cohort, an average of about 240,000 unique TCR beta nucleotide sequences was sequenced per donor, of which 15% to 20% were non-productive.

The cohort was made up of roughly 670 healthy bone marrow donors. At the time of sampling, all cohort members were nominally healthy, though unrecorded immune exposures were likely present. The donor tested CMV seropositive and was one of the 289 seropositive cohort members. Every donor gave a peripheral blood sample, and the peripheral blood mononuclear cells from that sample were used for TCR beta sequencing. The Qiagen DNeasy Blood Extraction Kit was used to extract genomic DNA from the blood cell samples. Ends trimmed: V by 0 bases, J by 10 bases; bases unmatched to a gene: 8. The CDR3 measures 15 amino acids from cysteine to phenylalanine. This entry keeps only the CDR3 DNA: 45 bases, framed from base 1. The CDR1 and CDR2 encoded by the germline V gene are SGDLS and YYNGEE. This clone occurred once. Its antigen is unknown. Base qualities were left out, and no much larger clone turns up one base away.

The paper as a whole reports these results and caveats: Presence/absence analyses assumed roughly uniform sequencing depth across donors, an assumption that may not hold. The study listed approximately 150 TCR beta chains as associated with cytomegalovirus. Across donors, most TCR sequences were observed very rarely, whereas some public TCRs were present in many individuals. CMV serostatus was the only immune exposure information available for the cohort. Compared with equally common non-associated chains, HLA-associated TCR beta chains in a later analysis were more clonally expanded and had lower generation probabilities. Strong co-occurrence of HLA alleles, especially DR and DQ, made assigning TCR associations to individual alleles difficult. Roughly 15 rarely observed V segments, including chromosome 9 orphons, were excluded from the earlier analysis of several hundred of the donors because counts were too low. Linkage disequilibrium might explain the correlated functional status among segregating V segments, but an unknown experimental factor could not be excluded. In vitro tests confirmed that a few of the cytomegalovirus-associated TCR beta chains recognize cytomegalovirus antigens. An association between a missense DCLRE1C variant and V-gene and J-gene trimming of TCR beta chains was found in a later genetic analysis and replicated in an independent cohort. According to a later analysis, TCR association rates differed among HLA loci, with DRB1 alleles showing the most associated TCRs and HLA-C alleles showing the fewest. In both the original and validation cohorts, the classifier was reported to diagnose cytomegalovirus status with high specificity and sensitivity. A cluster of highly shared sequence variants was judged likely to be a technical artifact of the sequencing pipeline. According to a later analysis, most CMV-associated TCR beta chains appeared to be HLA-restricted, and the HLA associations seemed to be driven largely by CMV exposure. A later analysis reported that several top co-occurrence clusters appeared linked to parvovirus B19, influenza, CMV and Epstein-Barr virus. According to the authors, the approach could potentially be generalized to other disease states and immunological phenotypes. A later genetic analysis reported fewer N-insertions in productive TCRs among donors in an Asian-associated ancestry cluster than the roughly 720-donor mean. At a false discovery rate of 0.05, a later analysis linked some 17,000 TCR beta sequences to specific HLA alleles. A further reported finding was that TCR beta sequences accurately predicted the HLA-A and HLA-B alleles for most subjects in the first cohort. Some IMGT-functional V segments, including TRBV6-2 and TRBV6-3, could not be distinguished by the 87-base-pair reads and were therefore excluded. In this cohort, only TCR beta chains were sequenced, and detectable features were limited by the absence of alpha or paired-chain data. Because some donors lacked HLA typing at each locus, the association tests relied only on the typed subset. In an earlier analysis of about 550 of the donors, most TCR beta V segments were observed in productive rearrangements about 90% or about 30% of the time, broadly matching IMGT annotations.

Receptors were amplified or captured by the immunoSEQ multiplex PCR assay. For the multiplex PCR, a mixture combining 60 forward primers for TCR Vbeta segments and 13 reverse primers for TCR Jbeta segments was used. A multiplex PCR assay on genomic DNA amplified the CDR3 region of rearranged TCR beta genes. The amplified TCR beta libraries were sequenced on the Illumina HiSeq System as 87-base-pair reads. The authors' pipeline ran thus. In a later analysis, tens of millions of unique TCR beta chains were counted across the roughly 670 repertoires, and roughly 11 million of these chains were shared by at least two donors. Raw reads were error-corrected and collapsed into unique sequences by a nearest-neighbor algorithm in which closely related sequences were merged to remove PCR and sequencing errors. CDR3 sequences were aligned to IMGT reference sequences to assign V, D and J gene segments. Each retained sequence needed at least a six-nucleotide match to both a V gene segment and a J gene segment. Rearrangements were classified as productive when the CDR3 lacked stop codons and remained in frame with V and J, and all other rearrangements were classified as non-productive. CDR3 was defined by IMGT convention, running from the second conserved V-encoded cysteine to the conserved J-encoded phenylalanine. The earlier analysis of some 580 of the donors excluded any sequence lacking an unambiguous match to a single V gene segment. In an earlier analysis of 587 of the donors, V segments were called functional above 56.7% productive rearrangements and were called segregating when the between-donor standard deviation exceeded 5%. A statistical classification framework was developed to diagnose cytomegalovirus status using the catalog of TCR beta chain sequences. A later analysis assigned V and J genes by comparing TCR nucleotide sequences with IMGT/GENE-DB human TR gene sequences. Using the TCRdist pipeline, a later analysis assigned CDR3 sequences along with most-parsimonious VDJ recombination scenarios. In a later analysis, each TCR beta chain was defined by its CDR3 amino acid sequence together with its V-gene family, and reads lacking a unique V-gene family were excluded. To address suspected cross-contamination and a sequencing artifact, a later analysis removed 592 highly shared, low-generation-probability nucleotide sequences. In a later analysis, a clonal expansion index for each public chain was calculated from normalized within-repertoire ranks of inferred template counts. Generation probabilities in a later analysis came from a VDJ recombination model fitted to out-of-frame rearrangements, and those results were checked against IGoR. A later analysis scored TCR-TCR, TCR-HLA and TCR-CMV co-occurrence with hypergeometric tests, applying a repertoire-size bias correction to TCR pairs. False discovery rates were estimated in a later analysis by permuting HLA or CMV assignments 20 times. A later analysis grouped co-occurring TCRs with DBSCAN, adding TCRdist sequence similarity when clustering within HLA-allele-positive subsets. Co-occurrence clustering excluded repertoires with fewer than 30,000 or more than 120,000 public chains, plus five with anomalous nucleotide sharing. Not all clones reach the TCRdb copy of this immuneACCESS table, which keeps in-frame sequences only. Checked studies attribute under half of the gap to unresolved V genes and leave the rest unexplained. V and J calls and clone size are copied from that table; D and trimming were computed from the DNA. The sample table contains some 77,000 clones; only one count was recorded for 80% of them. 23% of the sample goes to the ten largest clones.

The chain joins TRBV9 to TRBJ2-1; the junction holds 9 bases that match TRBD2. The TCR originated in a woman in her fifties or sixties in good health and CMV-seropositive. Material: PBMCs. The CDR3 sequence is CASSVAAGGPPEQFF. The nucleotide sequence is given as TGTGCCAGCAGCGTAGCAGCGGGAGGCCCCCCGGAGCAGTTCTTC.